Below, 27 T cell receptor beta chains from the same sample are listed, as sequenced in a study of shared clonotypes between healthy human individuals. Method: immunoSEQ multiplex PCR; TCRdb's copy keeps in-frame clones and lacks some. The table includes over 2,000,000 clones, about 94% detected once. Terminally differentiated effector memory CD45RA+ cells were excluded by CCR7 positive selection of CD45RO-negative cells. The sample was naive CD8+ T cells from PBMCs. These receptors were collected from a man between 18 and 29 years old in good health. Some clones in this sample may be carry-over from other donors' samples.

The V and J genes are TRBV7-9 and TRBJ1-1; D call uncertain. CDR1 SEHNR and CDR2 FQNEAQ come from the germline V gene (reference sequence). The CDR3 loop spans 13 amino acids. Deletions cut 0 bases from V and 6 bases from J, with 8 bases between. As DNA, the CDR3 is TGTGCCAGCAGCTTAGCGATGGGTGCTGAAGCTTTCTTT. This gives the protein CASSLAMGAEAFF.

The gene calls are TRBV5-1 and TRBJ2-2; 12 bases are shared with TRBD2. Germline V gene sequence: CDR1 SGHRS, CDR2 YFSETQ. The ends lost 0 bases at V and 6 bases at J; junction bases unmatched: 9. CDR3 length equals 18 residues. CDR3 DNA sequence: TGCGCCAGCAGCTTGGCCCCGCGACTAGCGGGAGTGTCCGGGGAGCTGTTTTTT. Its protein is CASSLAPRLAGVSGELFF.

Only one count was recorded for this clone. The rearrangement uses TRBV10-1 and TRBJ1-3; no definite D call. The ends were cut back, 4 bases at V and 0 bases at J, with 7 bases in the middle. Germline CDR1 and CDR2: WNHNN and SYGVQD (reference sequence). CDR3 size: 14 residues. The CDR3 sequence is CASSGLLSGNTIYF. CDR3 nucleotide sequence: TGCGCCAGCAGTGGGCTACTCTCTGGAAACACCATATATTTT.

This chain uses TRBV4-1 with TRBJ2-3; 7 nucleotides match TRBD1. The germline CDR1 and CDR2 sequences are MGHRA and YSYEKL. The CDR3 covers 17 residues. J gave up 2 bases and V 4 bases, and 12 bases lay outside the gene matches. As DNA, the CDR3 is TGCGCCAGCAGCCGCAAGACAGGGACATATCACACAGATACGCAGTATTTT. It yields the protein CASSRKTGTYHTDTQYF.

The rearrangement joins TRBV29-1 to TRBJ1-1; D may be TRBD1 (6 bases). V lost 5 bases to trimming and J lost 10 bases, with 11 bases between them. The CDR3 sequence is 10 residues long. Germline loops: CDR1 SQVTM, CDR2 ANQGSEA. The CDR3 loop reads CSVWGLGAFF. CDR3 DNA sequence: TGCAGCGTTTGGGGGCTGGGAGCTTTCTTT. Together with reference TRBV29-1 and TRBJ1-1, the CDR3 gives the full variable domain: SAVISQKPSRDICQRGTSLTIQCQVDSQVTMMFWYRQQPGQSLTLIATANQGSEATYESGFVIDKFPISRPNLTFSTLTVSNMSPEDSSIYLCSVWGLGAFFGQGTRLTVV.

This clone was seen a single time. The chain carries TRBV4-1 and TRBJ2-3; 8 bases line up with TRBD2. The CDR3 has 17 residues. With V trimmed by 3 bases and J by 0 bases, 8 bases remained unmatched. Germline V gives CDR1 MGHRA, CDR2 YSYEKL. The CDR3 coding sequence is TGCGCCAGCAGCCACGCGCTAGCGGGCCCTAGCACAGATACGCAGTATTTT. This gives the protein CASSHALAGPSTDTQYF.

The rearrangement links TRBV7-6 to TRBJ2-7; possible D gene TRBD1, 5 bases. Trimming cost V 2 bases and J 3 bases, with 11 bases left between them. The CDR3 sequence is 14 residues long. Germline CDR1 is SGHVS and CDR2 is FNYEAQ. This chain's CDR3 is CASSLRPGHYEQYF. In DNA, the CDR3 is TGTGCCAGCAGCTTAAGGCCCGGACACTACGAGCAGTACTTC.

CDR3 coding DNA: TGCGCCAGCAGCTTGGAGGGCAGAACCTACGAGCAGTACTTC. This translates into CASSLEGRTYEQYF. V and J are TRBV5-1 and TRBJ2-7; no reliable D call. Trimming shortened V by 0 bases and J by 2 bases, and 9 bases separated the two germline ends. This CDR3 contains 14 residues. Germline V gene data show CDR1 as SGHRS and CDR2 as YFSETQ.

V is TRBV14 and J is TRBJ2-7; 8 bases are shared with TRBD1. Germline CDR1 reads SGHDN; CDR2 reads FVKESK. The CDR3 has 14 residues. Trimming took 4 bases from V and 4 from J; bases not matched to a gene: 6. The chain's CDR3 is CASSPGQVLYEQYF. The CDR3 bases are TGTGCCAGCAGCCCGGGACAGGTTCTTTACGAGCAGTACTTC.

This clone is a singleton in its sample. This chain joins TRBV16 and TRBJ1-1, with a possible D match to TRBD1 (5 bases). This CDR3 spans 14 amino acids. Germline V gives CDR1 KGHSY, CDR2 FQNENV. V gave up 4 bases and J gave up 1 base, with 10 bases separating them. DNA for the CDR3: TGTGCCAGCAGCCTCGGGGGTGCGAACACTGAAGCTTTCTTT. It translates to CASSLGGANTEAFF.

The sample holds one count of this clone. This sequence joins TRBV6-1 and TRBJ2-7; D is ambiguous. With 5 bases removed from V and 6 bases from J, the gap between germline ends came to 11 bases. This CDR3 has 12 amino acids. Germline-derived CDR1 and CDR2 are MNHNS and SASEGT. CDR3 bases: TGTGCCAGCAGTTTCAGCCACCTCGAGCAGTACTTC. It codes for CASSFSHLEQYF.

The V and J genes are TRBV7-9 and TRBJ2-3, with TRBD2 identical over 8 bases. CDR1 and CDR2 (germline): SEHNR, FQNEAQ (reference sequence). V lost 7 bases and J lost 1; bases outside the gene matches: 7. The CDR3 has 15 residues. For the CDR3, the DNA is TGTGCCAGCATCCTAGCGGGTTCTGGCACAGATACGCAGTATTTT. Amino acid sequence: CASILAGSGTDTQYF.

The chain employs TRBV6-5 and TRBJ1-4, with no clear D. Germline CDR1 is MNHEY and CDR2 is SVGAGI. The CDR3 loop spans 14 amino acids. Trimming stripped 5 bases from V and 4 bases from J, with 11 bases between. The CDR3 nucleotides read TGTGCCAGCAGTAGCGGACTCGGTAATGAAAAACTGTTTTTT. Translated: CASSSGLGNEKLFF.

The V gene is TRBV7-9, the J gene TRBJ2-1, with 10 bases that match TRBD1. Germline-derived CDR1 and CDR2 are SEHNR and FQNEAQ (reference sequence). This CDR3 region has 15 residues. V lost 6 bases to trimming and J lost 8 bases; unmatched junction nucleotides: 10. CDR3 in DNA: TGTGCCAGCAGGCGCCGGGACAGGGGTTGGGATGAGCAGTTCTTC. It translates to CASRRRDRGWDEQFF.

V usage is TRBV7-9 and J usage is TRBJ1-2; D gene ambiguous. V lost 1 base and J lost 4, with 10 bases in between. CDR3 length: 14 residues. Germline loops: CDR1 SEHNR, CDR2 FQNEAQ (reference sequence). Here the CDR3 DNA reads TGTGCCAGCAGCTTAGATAGCGAATTCTATGGCTACACCTTC. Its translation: CASSLDSEFYGYTF. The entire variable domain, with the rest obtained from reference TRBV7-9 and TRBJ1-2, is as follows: DTGVSQNPRHKITKRGQNVTFRCDPISEHNRLYWYRQTLGQGPEFLTYFQNEAQLEKSRLLSDRFSAERPKGSFSTLEIQRTEQGDSAMYLCASSLDSEFYGYTFGSGTRLTVV.

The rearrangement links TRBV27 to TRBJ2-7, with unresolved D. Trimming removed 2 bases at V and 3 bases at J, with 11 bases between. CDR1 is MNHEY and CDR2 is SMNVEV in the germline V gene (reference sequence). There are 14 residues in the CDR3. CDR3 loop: CASSLRSPNYEQYF. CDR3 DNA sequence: TGTGCCAGCAGTTTAAGGAGTCCGAACTACGAGCAGTACTTC.

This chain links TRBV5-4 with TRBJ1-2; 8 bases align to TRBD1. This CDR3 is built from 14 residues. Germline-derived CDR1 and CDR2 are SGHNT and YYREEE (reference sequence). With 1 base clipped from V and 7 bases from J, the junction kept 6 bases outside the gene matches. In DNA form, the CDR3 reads TGTGCCAGCAGCTTGTGGACAGGGTATGGTGGCTACACCTTC. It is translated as CASSLWTGYGGYTF. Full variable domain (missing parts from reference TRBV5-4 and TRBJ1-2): ETGVTQSPTHLIKTRGQQVTLRCSSQSGHNTVSWYQQALGQGPQFIFQYYREEENGRGNFPPRFSGLQFPNYSSELNVNALELDDSALYLCASSLWTGYGGYTFGSGTRLTVV.

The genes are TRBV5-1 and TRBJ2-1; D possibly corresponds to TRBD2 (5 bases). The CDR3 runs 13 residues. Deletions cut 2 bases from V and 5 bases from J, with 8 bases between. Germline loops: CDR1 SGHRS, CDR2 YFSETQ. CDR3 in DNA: TGCGCCAGCAGCTTTGCAGCGGACAATGAGCAGTTCTTC. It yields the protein CASSFAADNEQFF. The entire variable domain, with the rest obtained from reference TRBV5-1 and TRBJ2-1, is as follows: KAGVTQTPRYLIKTRGQQVTLSCSPISGHRSVSWYQQTPGQGLQFLFEYFSETQRNKGNFPGRFSGRQFSNSRSEMNVSTLELGDSALYLCASSFAADNEQFFGPGTRLTVL.

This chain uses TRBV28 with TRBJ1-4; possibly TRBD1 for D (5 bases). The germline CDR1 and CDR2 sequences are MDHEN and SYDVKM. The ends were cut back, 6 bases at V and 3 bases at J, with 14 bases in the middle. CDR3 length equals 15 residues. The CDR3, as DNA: TGTGCCAGCAGCCTCGATGGGACGGCTAATGAAAAACTGTTTTTT. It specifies CASSLDGTANEKLFF.

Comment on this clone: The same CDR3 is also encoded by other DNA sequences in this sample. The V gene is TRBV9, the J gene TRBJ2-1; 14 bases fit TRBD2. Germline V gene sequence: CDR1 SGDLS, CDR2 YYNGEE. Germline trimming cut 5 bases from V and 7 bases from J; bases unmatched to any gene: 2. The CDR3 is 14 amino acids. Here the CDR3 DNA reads TGTGCCAGCAGTGGACTAGCGGGGGGTAATGAGCAGTTCTTC. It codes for CASSGLAGGNEQFF.

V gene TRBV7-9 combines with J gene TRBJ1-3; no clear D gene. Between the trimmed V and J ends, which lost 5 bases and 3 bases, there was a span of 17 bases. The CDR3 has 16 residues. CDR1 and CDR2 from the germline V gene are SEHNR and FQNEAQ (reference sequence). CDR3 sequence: CASSEHQVTVGNTIYF. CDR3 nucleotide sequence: TGTGCCAGCAGCGAGCACCAGGTGACGGTTGGAAACACCATATATTTT. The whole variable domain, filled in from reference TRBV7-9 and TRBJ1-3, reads DTGVSQNPRHKITKRGQNVTFRCDPISEHNRLYWYRQTLGQGPEFLTYFQNEAQLEKSRLLSDRFSAERPKGSFSTLEIQRTEQGDSAMYLCASSEHQVTVGNTIYFGEGSWLTVV.

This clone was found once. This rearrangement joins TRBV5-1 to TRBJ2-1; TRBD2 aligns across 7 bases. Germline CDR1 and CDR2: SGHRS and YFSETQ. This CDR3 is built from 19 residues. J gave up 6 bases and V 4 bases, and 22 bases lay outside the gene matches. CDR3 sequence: CASSPGRGRAVLKSNEQFF. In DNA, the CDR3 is TGCGCCAGCAGCCCCGGACGGGGGAGGGCCGTTTTGAAGAGCAATGAGCAGTTCTTC.

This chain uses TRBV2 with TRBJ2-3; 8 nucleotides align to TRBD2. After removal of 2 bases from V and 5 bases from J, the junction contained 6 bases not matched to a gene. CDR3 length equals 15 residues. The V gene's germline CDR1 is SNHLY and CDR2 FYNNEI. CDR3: CASSESGGRVDTQYF. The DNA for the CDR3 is TGTGCCAGCAGTGAATCGGGAGGGAGGGTAGATACGCAGTATTTT.

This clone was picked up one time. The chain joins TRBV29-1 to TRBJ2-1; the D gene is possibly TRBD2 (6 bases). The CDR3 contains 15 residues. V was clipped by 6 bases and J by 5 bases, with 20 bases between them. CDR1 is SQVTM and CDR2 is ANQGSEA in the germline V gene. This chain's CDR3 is CSVPDFWGENNEQFF. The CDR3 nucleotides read TGCAGCGTACCTGACTTTTGGGGGGAGAACAATGAGCAGTTCTTC.

CDR3 DNA: TGTGCCAGCAGCGTAGCCGGGGAGCACTCTTTGGAGACCCAGTACTTC. This gives the protein CASSVAGEHSLETQYF. The rearrangement joins TRBV9 to TRBJ2-5; D may be TRBD2 (5 bases). The CDR3 runs to 16 residues. Trimming cost V 0 bases and J 5 bases, with 17 bases left between them. Germline V gene lookup returns CDR1 SGDLS and CDR2 YYNGEE. Looking up the rest from reference TRBV9 and TRBJ2-5 gives the full variable domain: DSGVTQTPKHLITATGQRVTLRCSPRSGDLSVYWYQQSLDQGLQFLIQYYNGEERAKGNILERFSAQQFPDLHSELNLSSLELGDSALYFCASSVAGEHSLETQYFGPGTRLLVL.

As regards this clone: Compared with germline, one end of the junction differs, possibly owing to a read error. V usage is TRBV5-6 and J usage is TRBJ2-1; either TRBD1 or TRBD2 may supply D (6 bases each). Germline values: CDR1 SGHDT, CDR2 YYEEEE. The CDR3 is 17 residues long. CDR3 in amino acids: CASSSPREDSVYDEQFF. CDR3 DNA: TGTGCCAGCAGCTCCCCGAGGGAGGACAGCGTCTACGATGAGCAGTTCTTC.

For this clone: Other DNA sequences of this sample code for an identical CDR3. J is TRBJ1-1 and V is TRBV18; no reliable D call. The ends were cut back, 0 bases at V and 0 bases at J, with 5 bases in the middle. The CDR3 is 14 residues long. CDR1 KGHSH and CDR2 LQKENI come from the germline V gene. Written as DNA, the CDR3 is TGTGCCAGCTCACCACCCGGGGTGAACACTGAAGCTTTCTTT. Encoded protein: CASSPPGVNTEAFF.